This TCR beta chain appears in the sequencing data of a study of OX40 agonist ivuxolimab in advanced cancers. In the study overall: Ivuxolimab, which targeted the costimulatory receptor OX40 (CD134), was an agonistic, fully human IgG2 monoclonal antibody. Of the 50 or so patients in dose escalation, 19 had hepatocellular carcinoma, around 15 had melanoma, 9 had renal cell carcinoma and 9 had head and neck cancer. Patients were allowed to have had prior anti-PD-1, anti-PD-L1 or anti-CTLA-4 therapy, and roughly two fifths of the dose-escalation patients had been treated with checkpoint inhibitors. Partial responses occurred in three dose-escalation patients, of whom one had hepatocellular carcinoma and two had cutaneous melanoma. Peripheral TCRbeta sequencing was intended to test whether TCR sequence diversity was altered and clonal T-cell expansion was caused by ivuxolimab. The dose-escalation cohort was roughly 87% male with a mean age of 60 years, ranging from about 20 to 85. The monotherapy dose-escalation portion (N ≈ 57 patients) of the phase I ivuxolimab trial is reported in the paper. Intravenous ivuxolimab was administered to patients every 2 weeks at six dose levels: 0.01, 0.1, 0.3, 1.5, 3 and 10 mg/kg. Beyond this particular receptor, the publication reports: Antigen specificity was not determined for the clonally expanded peripheral T cells. In the 0.1-3.0 mg/kg groups, partial responders had among the lowest normalized peripheral clonal expansion, particularly in CD8+ T cells. At doses of 0.1 to 3.0 mg/kg, clonal expansion of both CD4+ and CD8+ blood T cells was observed from baseline to week 6. After ivuxolimab, expanded clones were on average more numerous among CD8+ T cells than among CD4+ T cells. Low levels of normalized T-cell clonal expansion were also seen in some patients who did not respond.

On this clone itself: Its antigen is currently not known. Base quality data are lacking; no much larger clone is found one base away.

After removal of 0 bases from V and 3 bases from J, the junction retains 4 bases not matched to a gene. Its CDR3 holds 15 amino acids, cysteine through phenylalanine. The sequence is cut down to CDR3 DNA, 45 bases in frame from base 1. CDR1 KGHSH and CDR2 LQKENI were looked up in the germline V gene. For sequencing of the TCRbeta CDR3 region, genomic DNA was extracted from the sorted cells. TCRbeta CDR3 regions were sequenced using the immunoSEQ Assay. What TCRdb holds here is the immuneACCESS table cut down to in-frame rearrangements. Part of the clones is not present; checked against another copy, under half of the missing clones reflect an unresolved V gene, and the others are unexplained. This sample has some 83,000 clones in its table, and roughly nine tenths of those were observed once. Of the sample, around 0.76% is held by the ten largest clones. Patients with autoimmune disease history or receiving systemic immunosuppression were excluded from the trial. Peripheral blood for TCR sequencing was drawn from every dose cohort at baseline, at cycle 4 day 1 and at cycle 7 day 1. Samples came from an open-label, multicenter, first-in-human phase I dose-escalation trial of ivuxolimab. Adults with locally advanced or metastatic melanoma, renal cell, hepatocellular, or head and neck squamous cell carcinoma were enrolled in the trial. CD4+ and CD8+ T cells were sorted separately from peripheral blood before TCR sequencing.

The source was CD4+ or CD8+ T cells sorted from blood, collected in a trial of the OX40 agonist ivuxolimab. The source is an adult with an advanced solid tumor such as melanoma, head and neck, liver or kidney cancer. This chain joins TRBV18 to TRBJ2-7, with 8 bases aligning to TRBD1. The CDR3 protein sequence reads: CASSPPGTGNYEQYF. The DNA sequence follows: TGTGCCAGCTCACCACCCGGGACAGGCAACTACGAGCAGTACTTC.